The 12 T cell receptor beta chains in this list originate from one sample, sequenced in a study of blood T cell repertoires in COVID-19 (dated by TCRdb to about 2020). Preparation of the library involved the immunoSEQ multiplex PCR assay. In its TCRdb copy, this immuneACCESS table keeps in-frame sequences only and misses some clones. Where compared with another copy, unresolved V genes explain less than half of these, and the others have no known cause. For this sample there are about 120,000 clones; 85% to 90% appear just once. Around 2.1% of the sample lies in the top ten. Material: peripheral blood. Receptor source: a woman between 50 and 59 years old with acute or convalescent COVID-19.

The CDR3: CASRQLALGRQTQYF. DNA for the CDR3: TGTGCCAGCAGACAACTAGCCCTGGGACGTCAGACCCAGTACTTC. The J gene is TRBJ2-5, the V gene TRBV6-4; TRBD2 is a possible D gene (6 bases). V was clipped by 6 bases and J by 6 bases, with 20 bases between them. CDR1 and CDR2 (germline): MRHNA, SNTAGT. The CDR3 is made up of 15 amino acids.

This clone was recorded only once. The rearrangement uses TRBV5-6 and TRBJ2-7, with a possible D match to TRBD2 (5 bases). With 2 bases removed from V and 0 bases from J, the gap between germline ends came to 6 bases. CDR3 length: 13 amino acids. Germline values: CDR1 SGHDT, CDR2 YYEEEE. The CDR3 protein is CASSFGDSYEQYF. CDR3 in DNA: TGTGCCAGCAGCTTCGGGGACTCCTACGAGCAGTACTTC.

The rearrangement links TRBV5-1 to TRBJ2-5; maybe TRBD2 (5 bases). Between the trimmed V and J ends, which lost 3 bases and 3 bases, there was a span of 9 bases. The CDR3 totals 13 residues. Germline V lookup: CDR1 SGHRS, CDR2 YFSETQ. CDR3 nucleotides: TGCGCCAGCAGCTCGCGGGTCAAAGAGACCCAGTACTTC. It translates to CASSSRVKETQYF.

The chain uses TRBV5-1 and TRBJ2-5, with D possibly TRBD2 on 6 matching bases. The CDR3 has 15 amino acids. V was cut by 0 bases and J by 1 base, with 10 bases left in between. Germline-derived CDR1 and CDR2 are SGHRS and YFSETQ. CDR3 in DNA: TGCGCCAGCAGCTTGGTACAGCGGGCCCAAGAGACCCAGTACTTC. Amino acid sequence: CASSLVQRAQETQYF.

CDR3: CASSLQGRDTEAFF. The CDR3 nucleotides are TGTGCCAGCAGCTTACAGGGGCGGGACACTGAAGCTTTCTTT. The rearrangement links TRBV6-2 or TRBV6-3 to TRBJ1-1; TRBD1 agrees at 7 bases. With 6 bases clipped from V and 3 bases from J, the junction kept 7 bases outside the gene matches. Germline V gives CDR1 MNHEY, CDR2 SVGEGT. This CDR3 region has 14 residues.

This clone has only a few counts. V usage is TRBV5-1 and J usage is TRBJ2-3; TRBD1 agrees at 10 bases. The length of the CDR3 is 14 residues. Germline CDR1 is SGHRS and CDR2 is YFSETQ. V gave up 4 bases and J gave up 3 bases; unmatched junction bases: 2. The CDR3 here is CASSGGQGTDTQYF. The CDR3 region has the DNA TGCGCCAGCAGCGGGGGACAGGGGACAGATACGCAGTATTTT.

The chain uses TRBV27 and TRBJ1-1; TRBD1 is a possible D gene (5 bases). The CDR3 covers 15 residues. V lost 4 bases and J 0 bases, leaving 12 bases between the germline ends. Germline loops: CDR1 MNHEY, CDR2 SMNVEV (reference sequence). The CDR3 region has the DNA TGTGCCAGCAGTTCAGGGAGGGCCATGAACACTGAAGCTTTCTTT. Translating it yields CASSSGRAMNTEAFF.

The chain uses TRBV6-5 and TRBJ1-5; D is perhaps TRBD1 (6 bases). The germline gives CDR1 MNHEY, CDR2 SVGAGI. CDR3 length: 12 amino acids. The CDR3 DNA follows: TGTGCGACAGGACGGCGGGATCAGCCCCAGCATTTT. This translates into CATGRRDQPQHF.

CDR3 residues: CASSENRGGTEAFF. In DNA form, the CDR3 reads TGTGCCAGCAGTGAAAACAGGGGAGGTACTGAAGCTTTCTTT. This rearrangement joins TRBV2 to TRBJ1-1; TRBD1 matches 7 bases. The CDR3 loop spans 14 amino acids. After removal of 2 bases from V and 5 bases from J, the junction contained 5 bases not matched to a gene. CDR1 and CDR2 (germline): SNHLY, FYNNEI. Full variable domain (remainder filled in from reference TRBV2 and TRBJ1-1): EPEVTQTPSHQVTQMGQEVILRCVPISNHLYFYWYRQILGQKVEFLVSFYNNEISEKSEIFDDQFSVERPDGSNFTLKIRSTKLEDSAMYFCASSENRGGTEAFFGQGTRLTVV.

The rearrangement joins TRBV24-1 to TRBJ2-5; 16 nucleotides align to TRBD2. V was pared by 8 bases and J by 3 bases, with 2 bases of the junction left unmatched. Germline CDR1 KGHDR, CDR2 SFDVKD. The CDR3 sequence is 15 residues long. Here the CDR3 reads CATKGTSGGEETQYF. CDR3 DNA sequence: TGTGCCACCAAGGGGACTAGCGGGGGGGAAGAGACCCAGTACTTC.

This clone was picked up one time. The chain links TRBV10-1 to TRBJ1-1, with D possibly matching TRBD1 (6 bases). The CDR3 is 14 amino acids. Per germline, CDR1 WNHNN and CDR2 SYGVQD (reference sequence). With 0 bases removed from V and 4 bases from J, the gap between germline ends came to 9 bases. CDR3 nucleotide sequence: TGCGCCAGCAGTGAGTCGGAACAGGGCACTGAAGCTTTCTTT. Residues: CASSESEQGTEAFF.

The CDR3, as DNA: TGTGCCATCAGTGGGGACAGGACGACAGGAAACACCATATATTTT. Its translation is CAISGDRTTGNTIYF. J is TRBJ1-3 and V is TRBV10-3; TRBD1 matches 8 bases. With V trimmed by 4 bases and J by 4 bases, 6 bases remained unmatched. Germline CDR1 is ENHRY and CDR2 is SYGVKD. The CDR3 extends over 15 amino acids.